The clone carrying this T cell receptor (beta chain) was recorded only once. The data stem from a study of blood T cell repertoires in COVID-19. Study in general: The origin of the acute and convalescent COVID-19 samples was the United States, Italy and Spain. The cDNA or gDNA used as material had been derived from T cells, B-cell-depleted T cells, or PBMCs.

Germline CDR1 is MDHEN and CDR2 is SYDVKM. The CDR3 covers 13 residues. Losses at the gene ends were 5 bases for V and 7 bases for J; bases not matched to a gene: 8. Original processing notes: Using reference gene primer amplification, nucleated cell counts were estimated. The repertoire was sequenced with immunoSEQ multiplex PCR; TCRdb's copy has only in-frame clones and lacks some. V and J calls and clone size come straight from that table; D and trimming were deduced from the DNA. The sample holds 65,000 to 80,000 clones, over 75% seen once. This sequence originates from a man between 65 and 79 years old with active or convalescent COVID-19. The specimen was peripheral blood. V usage is TRBV28 and J usage is TRBJ2-7; 7 nucleotides line up with TRBD1. The CDR3 DNA is TGTGCCAGCAGTCTAGGACAGGTGGGTGAGCAGTACTTC. Protein product: CASSLGQVGEQYF.